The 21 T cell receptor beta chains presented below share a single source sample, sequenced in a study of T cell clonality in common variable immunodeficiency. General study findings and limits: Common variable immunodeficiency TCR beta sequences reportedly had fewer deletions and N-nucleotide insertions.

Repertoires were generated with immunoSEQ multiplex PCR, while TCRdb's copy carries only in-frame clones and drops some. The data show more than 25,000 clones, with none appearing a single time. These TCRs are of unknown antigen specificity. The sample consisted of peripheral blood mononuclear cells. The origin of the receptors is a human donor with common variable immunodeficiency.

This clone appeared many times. The part of the CDR3 DNA that was read is TGCGCCAGCAGCTCCGACTACTTCTCTGGGGCCAACGTC. Its translation: CASSSDYFSGANV. The full CDR3 is CASSSDYFSGANVLTF. The J gene is TRBJ2-6, the V gene TRBV5-1, with D maybe TRBD2 (5 bases). Read coverage stops 3 residues before the CDR3 terminus; the germline J gene supplies the remainder. Germline CDR1 is SGHRS and CDR2 is YFSETQ. The CDR3 has 16 amino acids. Trimming left V 3 bases short and J 0 bases short, with 10 bases between.

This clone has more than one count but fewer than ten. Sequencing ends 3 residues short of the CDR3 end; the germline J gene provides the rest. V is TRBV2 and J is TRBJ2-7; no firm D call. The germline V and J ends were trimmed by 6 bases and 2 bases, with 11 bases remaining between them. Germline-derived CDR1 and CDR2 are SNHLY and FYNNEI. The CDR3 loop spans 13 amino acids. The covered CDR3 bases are TGTGCCAGCAGACGGATAGCCACCTACGAG. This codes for CASRRIATYE. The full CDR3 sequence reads CASRRIATYEQYF.

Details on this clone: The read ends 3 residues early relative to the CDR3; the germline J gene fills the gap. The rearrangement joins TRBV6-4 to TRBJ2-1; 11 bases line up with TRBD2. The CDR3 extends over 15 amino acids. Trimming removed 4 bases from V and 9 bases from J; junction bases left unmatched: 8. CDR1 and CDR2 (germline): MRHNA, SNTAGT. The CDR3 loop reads CASSVQLAGAGEQFF. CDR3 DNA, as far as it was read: TGTGCCAGCAGTGTTCAACTAGCGGGAGCCGGTGAG.

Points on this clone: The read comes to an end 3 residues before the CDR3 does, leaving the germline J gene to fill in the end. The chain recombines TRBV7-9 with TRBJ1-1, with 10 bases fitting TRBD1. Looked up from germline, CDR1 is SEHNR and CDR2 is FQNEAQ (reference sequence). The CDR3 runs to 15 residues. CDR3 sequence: CASSFADRGNGGAFF. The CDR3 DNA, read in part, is TGTGCCAGCAGCTTCGCGGACAGGGGGAATGGGGGG.

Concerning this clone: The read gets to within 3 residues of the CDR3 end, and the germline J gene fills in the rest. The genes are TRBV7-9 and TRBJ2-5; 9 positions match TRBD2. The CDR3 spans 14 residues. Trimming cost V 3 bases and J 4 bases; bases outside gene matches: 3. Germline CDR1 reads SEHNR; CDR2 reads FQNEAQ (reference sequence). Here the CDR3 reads CASSFGLARETQYF. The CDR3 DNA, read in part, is TGTGCCAGCAGCTTTGGACTAGCGCGAGAGACC.

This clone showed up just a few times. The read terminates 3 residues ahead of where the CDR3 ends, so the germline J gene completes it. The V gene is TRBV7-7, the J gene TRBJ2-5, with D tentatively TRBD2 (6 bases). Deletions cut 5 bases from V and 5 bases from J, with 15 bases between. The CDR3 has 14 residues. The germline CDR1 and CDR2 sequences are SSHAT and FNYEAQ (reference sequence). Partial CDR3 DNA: TGTGCCAGCAGCCCCACGGGGGTGGGGGAGACC. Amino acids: CASSPTGVGET. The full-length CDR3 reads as CASSPTGVGETQYF.

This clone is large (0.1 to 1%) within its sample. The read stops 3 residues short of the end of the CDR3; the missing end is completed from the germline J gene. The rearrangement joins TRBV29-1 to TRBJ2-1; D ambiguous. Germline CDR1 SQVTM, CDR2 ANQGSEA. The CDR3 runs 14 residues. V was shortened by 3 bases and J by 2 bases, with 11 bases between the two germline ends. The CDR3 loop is CSVDLTSPYNEQFF. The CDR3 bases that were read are TGCAGCGTTGATCTCACAAGTCCCTACAATGAG.

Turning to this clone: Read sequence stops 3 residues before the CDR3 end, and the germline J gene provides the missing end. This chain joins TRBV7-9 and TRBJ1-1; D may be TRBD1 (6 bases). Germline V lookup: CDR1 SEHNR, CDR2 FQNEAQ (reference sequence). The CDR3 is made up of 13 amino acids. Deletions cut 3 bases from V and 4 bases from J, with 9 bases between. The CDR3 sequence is CASSFTGRTEAFF. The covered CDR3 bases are TGTGCCAGCAGCTTTACAGGGCGCACTGAA.

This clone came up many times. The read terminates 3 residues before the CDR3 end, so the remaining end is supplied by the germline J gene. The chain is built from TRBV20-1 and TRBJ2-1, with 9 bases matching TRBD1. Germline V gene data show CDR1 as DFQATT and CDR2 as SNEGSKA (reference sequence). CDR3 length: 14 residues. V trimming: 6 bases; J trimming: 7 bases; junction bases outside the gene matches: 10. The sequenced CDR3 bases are TGCAGTGCGTCACAGGGACAGGGACGGAATGAG. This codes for CSASQGQGRNE. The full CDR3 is CSASQGQGRNEQFF.

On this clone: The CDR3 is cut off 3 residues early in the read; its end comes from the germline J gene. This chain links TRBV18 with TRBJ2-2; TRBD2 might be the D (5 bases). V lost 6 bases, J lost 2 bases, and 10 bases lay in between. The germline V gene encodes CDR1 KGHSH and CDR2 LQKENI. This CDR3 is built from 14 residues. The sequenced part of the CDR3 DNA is TGTGCCAGCTCGCCAGACTACAACACCGGGGAG. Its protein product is CASSPDYNTGE. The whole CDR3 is CASSPDYNTGELFF.

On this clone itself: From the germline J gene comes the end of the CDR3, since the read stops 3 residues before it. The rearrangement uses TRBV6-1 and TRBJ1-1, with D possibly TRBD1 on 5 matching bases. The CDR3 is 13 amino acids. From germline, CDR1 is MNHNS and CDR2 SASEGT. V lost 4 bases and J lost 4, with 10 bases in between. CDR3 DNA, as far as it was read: TGTGCCAGCAGTGGGAAGGGGCTCACTGAA. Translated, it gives CASSGKGLTE. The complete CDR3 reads CASSGKGLTEAFF.

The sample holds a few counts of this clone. CDR3 sequence reads: CSAGSGRGTYEQYF. The covered CDR3 bases are TGCAGTGCTGGGTCGGGCAGGGGGACGTACGAG. The J gene is TRBJ2-7, the V gene TRBV20-1, with 7 bases lining up with TRBD1. The read ends 3 residues shy of where the CDR3 ends; the end is completed using the germline J gene. The CDR3 extends over 14 amino acids. The junction had 11 bases not matched to a gene; V was cut back by 5 bases and J by 4 bases. The germline CDR1 and CDR2 sequences are DFQATT and SNEGSKA (reference sequence).

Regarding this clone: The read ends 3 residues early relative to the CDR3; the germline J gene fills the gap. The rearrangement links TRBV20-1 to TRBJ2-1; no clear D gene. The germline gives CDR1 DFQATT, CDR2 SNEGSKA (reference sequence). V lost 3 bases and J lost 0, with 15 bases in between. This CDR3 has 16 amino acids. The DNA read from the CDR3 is TGCAGTGCTAGGCCCCAGTCGCCCGTCTCCTACAATGAG. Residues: CSARPQSPVSYNE. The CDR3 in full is CSARPQSPVSYNEQFF.

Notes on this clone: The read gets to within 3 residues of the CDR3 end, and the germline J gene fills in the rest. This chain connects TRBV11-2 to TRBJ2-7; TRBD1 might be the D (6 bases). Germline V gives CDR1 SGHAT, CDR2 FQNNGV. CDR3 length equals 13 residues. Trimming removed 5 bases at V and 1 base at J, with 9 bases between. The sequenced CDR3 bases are TGTGCCAGCAGCGCGACAGGATCCTACGAG. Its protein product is CASSATGSYE. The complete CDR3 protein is CASSATGSYEQYF.

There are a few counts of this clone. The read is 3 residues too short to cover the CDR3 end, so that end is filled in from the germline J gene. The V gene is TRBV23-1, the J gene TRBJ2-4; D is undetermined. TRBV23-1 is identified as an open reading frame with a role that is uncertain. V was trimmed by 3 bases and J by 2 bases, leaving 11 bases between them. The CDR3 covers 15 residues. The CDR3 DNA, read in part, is TGCGCCAGCAGTCATCTCCGACACCCCAAAAACATT. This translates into CASSHLRHPKNI. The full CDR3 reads CASSHLRHPKNIQYF.

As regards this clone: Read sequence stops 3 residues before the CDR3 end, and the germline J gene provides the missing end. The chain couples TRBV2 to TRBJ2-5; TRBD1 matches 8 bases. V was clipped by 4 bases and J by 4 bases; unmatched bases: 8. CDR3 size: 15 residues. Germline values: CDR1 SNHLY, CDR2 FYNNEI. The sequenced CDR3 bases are TGTGCCAGCAGTGGAGGACAGGGAATCACAGAGACC. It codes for CASSGGQGITET. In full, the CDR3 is CASSGGQGITETQYF. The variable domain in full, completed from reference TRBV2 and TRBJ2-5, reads EPEVTQTPSHQVTQMGQEVILRCVPISNHLYFYWYRQILGQKVEFLVSFYNNEISEKSEIFDDQFSVERPDGSNFTLKIRSTKLEDSAMYFCASSGGQGITETQYFGPGTRLLVL.

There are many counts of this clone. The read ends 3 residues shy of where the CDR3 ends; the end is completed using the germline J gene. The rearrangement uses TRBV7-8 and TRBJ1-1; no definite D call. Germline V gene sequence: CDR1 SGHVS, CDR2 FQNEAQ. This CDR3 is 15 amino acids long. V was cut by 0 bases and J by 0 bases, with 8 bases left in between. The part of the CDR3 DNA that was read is TGTGCCAGCAGCTTAGCGGCAGGATTGAACACTGAA. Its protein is CASSLAAGLNTE. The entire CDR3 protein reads CASSLAAGLNTEAFF.

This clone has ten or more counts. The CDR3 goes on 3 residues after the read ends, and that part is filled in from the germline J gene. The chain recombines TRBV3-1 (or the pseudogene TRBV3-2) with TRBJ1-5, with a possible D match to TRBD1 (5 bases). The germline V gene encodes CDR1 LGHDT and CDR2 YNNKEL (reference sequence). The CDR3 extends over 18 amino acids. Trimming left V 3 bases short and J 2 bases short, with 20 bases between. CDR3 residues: CASSQTSGRETGNQPQHF. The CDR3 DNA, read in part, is TGTGCCAGCAGCCAGACGTCGGGCAGGGAGACGGGCAATCAGCCC.

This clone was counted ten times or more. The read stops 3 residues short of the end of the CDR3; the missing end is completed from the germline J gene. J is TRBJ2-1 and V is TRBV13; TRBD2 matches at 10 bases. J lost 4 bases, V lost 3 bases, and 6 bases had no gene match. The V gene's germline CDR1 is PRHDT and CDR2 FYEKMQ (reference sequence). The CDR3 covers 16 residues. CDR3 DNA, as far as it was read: TGTGCCAGCAGCTTCCACAGGACTAGCGGATACAATGAG. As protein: CASSFHRTSGYNE. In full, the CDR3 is CASSFHRTSGYNEQFF.

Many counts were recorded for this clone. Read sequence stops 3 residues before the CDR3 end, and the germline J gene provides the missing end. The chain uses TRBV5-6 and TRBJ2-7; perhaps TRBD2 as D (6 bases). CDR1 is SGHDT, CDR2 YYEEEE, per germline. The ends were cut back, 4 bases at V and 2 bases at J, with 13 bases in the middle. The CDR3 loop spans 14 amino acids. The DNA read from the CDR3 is TGTGCCAGCAGCCGGGGACTTACAACCTACGAG. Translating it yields CASSRGLTTYE. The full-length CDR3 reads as CASSRGLTTYEQYF.

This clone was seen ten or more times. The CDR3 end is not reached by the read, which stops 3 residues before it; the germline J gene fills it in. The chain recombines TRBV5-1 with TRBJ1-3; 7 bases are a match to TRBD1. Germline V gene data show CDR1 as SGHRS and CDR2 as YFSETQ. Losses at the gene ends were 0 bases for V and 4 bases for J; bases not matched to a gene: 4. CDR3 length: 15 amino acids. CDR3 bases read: TGCGCCAGCAGCTTGGGAGCGGGACAGGGAAACACC. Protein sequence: CASSLGAGQGNT. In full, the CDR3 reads CASSLGAGQGNTIYF.